One sample yielded the 16 T cell receptor beta chains listed below, sequenced in a study of cytomegalovirus exposure and HLA in healthy donors. Primers included in the PCR were 60 Vbeta and 13 Jbeta primers. The assay was immunoSEQ multiplex PCR, and TCRdb's table has in-frame clones only and misses some. The sample holds around 110,000 clones, under 85% seen once. Sequencing was carried out using PBMCs. All receptors derive from a woman aged 18-35 years in good health and CMV-seronegative.

V usage is TRBV7-6 and J usage is TRBJ2-5; possibly TRBD1 for D (6 bases). The CDR3 totals 14 residues. Trimming cost V 5 bases and J 1 base, with 11 bases left between them. CDR1 SGHVS and CDR2 FNYEAQ come from the germline V gene. CDR3 amino acids: CASSLDSSQETQYF. The CDR3, as DNA: TGTGCCAGCAGCCTGGACAGCAGCCAAGAGACCCAGTACTTC.

The chain recombines TRBV10-3 with TRBJ2-7, with a possible D match to TRBD1 (5 bases). Deletions cut 6 bases from V and 3 bases from J, with 18 bases between. CDR3 length equals 15 residues. The germline V gene has CDR1 ENHRY and CDR2 SYGVKD. CDR3 residues: CAIRGDSPSDYEQYF. CDR3 coding DNA: TGTGCCATCAGAGGGGATTCCCCTTCGGACTACGAGCAGTACTTC.

V usage is TRBV9 and J usage is TRBJ1-4, with a weak D call TRBD1 (6 bases). V was clipped by 6 bases and J by 8 bases, with 17 bases between them. Looked up from germline, CDR1 is SGDLS and CDR2 is YYNGEE. CDR3 length equals 14 residues. CDR3 in DNA: TGTGCCAGCACCGCGACACAGGGCGGCGAAAAACTGTTTTTT. Translating it yields CASTATQGGEKLFF. Filled out from reference TRBV9 and TRBJ1-4, the complete variable domain reads DSGVTQTPKHLITATGQRVTLRCSPRSGDLSVYWYQQSLDQGLQFLIQYYNGEERAKGNILERFSAQQFPDLHSELNLSSLELGDSALYFCASTATQGGEKLFFGSGTQLSVL.

The J gene is TRBJ1-1, the V gene TRBV11-2; 7 nucleotides agree with TRBD1. Germline values: CDR1 SGHAT, CDR2 FQNNGV. With V trimmed by 1 base and J by 5 bases, 4 bases remained unmatched. This CDR3 has 14 residues. The CDR3 DNA follows: TGTGCCAGCAGCTTAGGACAGGGAGGTACTGAAGCTTTCTTT. It codes for CASSLGQGGTEAFF.

The chain has TRBV4-2 and TRBJ2-5, with D maybe TRBD2 (6 bases). CDR1 LGHNA and CDR2 YNFKEQ come from the germline V gene. The CDR3 loop spans 18 amino acids. The germline V and J ends were trimmed by 0 bases and 3 bases, with 20 bases remaining between them. The CDR3 DNA follows: TGTGCCAGCAGCCAAGATGGGCCTAAGGGACTTCTCGAAGAGACCCAGTACTTC. This sequence encodes CASSQDGPKGLLEETQYF.

In this sample, this clone turned up once. The chain has TRBV10-3 and TRBJ1-2, with TRBD1 matching 9 bases. The CDR3 runs to 17 residues. The J segment lost 8 bases and the V segment lost 2 bases, leaving 15 bases of the junction unmatched. Per the germline V gene, CDR1 is ENHRY and CDR2 is SYGVKD. The CDR3 sequence is CAISEGPGQGSFSGYTF. Written as DNA, the CDR3 is TGTGCCATCAGTGAGGGGCCGGGACAGGGATCTTTCTCGGGCTACACCTTC.

In its sample, this clone was seen once. Compared with germline, one end of the junction differs, possibly owing to a read error. This chain uses TRBV7-7 with TRBJ2-2, with TRBD1 identical over 7 bases. Germline CDR1 is SSHAT and CDR2 is FNYEAQ (reference sequence). The CDR3 runs 14 residues. This CDR3 is CASSQDRATGELFF. As DNA, the CDR3 is TGTGCTAGCAGCCAAGACAGGGCCACCGGGGAGCTGTTTTTT. The entire variable domain, with the rest obtained from reference TRBV7-7 and TRBJ2-2, is as follows: GAGVSQSPRYKVTKRGQDVTLRCDPISSHATLYWYQQALGQGPEFLTYFNYEAQPDKSGLPSDRFSAERPEGSISTLTIQRTEQRDSAMYRCASSQDRATGELFFGEGSRLTVL.

The rearrangement uses TRBV19 and TRBJ1-1, with D possibly matching TRBD1 (5 bases). The V gene lost 9 bases and the J gene lost 4 bases, with 18 bases spanning the gap. Germline lookup yields CDR1 LNHDA and CDR2 SQIVND (reference sequence). CDR3 length: 14 residues. The CDR3 region has the DNA TGTGCCAGCTCCGAAGACGGGGGTATCACTGAAGCTTTCTTT. Amino acids: CASSEDGGITEAFF.

The chain uses TRBV30 and TRBJ1-2, with D perhaps matching TRBD1 (6 bases). The germline V gene has CDR1 GTSNPN and CDR2 SVGIG (reference sequence). CDR3 length: 13 residues. V lost 6 bases and J lost 0, with 11 bases in between. The CDR3 DNA sequence: TGTGCCTGTTTGGGGGGGCCTAACTATGGCTACACCTTC. This codes for CACLGGPNYGYTF.

This clone was counted between two and nine times. The gene calls are TRBV5-6 and TRBJ2-7; a weak D match, TRBD1 (6 bases). The CDR3 is 12 residues long. V gave up 2 bases and J gave up 3 bases, with 6 bases separating them. Per germline, CDR1 SGHDT and CDR2 YYEEEE. The chain's CDR3 is CASSLQGYEQYF. The CDR3, as DNA: TGTGCCAGCAGCTTACAGGGCTACGAGCAGTACTTC.

This rearrangement joins TRBV19 to TRBJ1-5, with D possibly matching TRBD1 (5 bases). V was trimmed by 6 bases and J by 2 bases, leaving 14 bases between them. The CDR3 runs to 15 residues. CDR1 LNHDA and CDR2 SQIVND come from the germline V gene (reference sequence). DNA of the CDR3: TGTGCCAGTAGCGGCGGGGGTCTCGGCAATCAGCCCCAGCATTTT. This encodes CASSGGGLGNQPQHF. The variable domain in full, completed from reference TRBV19 and TRBJ1-5, reads DGGITQSPKYLFRKEGQNVTLSCEQNLNHDAMYWYRQDPGQGLRLIYYSQIVNDFQKGDIAEGYSVSREKKESFPLTVTSAQKNPTAFYLCASSGGGLGNQPQHFGDGTRLSIL.

The rearrangement joins TRBV4-1 to TRBJ2-1; TRBD2 agrees at 8 bases. This CDR3 region has 17 residues. Germline V gives CDR1 MGHRA, CDR2 YSYEKL. Trimming took 1 base from V and 7 from J; bases not matched to a gene: 12. This CDR3 is CASSQGGAGASRNEQFF. CDR3 in DNA: TGCGCCAGCAGCCAAGGTGGAGCGGGGGCATCCCGGAATGAGCAGTTCTTC.

In its sample, this clone was seen a few times. The chain couples TRBV30 to TRBJ1-5; tentative D call: TRBD1 (6 bases). This CDR3 comprises 13 residues. Germline V gives CDR1 GTSNPN, CDR2 SVGIG (reference sequence). V dropped 2 bases and J dropped 1 base, with 6 bases sitting between them. The CDR3 spells CAWSRGSNQPQHF. The CDR3 DNA is TGTGCCTGGAGTAGGGGGAGCAATCAGCCCCAGCATTTT. Full variable domain (outside the CDR3, taken from reference TRBV30 and TRBJ1-5): SQTIHQWPATLVQPVGSPLSLECTVEGTSNPNLYWYRQAAGRGLQLLFYSVGIGQISSEVPQNLSASRPQDRQFILSSKKLLLSDSGFYLCAWSRGSNQPQHFGDGTRLSIL.

This clone was counted only a few times. The CDR3 ends on some other residue instead of the conserved phenylalanine or tryptophan, so this is likely a read error. The J gene is TRBJ2-6, the V gene TRBV4-1, with unresolved D. V shed 4 bases and J shed 0 bases, with 10 bases lying between them. This CDR3 has 16 amino acids. Germline CDR1 reads MGHRA; CDR2 reads YSYEKL. CDR3 DNA: TGCGCCAGCAGCCTGCAGGACGGCTCTGGGGCCAACGTCCTGACTGTC. As protein: CASSLQDGSGANVLTV.

This chain uses TRBV28 with TRBJ2-3, with D perhaps TRBD1 (6 bases). The CDR3 contains 15 residues. CDR1 is MDHEN, CDR2 SYDVKM, per germline. The V gene lost 6 bases and the J gene lost 2 bases, with 15 bases spanning the gap. Written as DNA, the CDR3 is TGTGCCAGCAGCCCTAGGGACACAAACACAGATACGCAGTATTTT. This translates into CASSPRDTNTDTQYF.

The V gene is TRBV2, the J gene TRBJ1-1; D is uncertain. CDR1 SNHLY and CDR2 FYNNEI come from the germline V gene. Trimming left V 2 bases short and J 0 bases short, with 4 bases between. The CDR3 loop spans 13 amino acids. The CDR3 DNA is TGTGCCAGCAGTGAAAACATGAACACTGAAGCTTTCTTT. Protein: CASSENMNTEAFF. Variable domain in full (rest from reference TRBV2 and TRBJ1-1): EPEVTQTPSHQVTQMGQEVILRCVPISNHLYFYWYRQILGQKVEFLVSFYNNEISEKSEIFDDQFSVERPDGSNFTLKIRSTKLEDSAMYFCASSENMNTEAFFGQGTRLTVV.